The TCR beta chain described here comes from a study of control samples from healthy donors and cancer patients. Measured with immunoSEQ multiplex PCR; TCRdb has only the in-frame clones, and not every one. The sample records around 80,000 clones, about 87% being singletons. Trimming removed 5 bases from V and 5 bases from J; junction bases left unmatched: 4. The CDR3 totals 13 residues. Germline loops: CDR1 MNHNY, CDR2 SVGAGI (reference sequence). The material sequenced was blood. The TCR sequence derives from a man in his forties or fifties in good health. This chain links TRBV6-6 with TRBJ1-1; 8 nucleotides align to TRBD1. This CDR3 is CASSPGQGTEAFF. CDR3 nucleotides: TGTGCCAGCAGTCCAGGACAGGGTACTGAAGCTTTCTTT.